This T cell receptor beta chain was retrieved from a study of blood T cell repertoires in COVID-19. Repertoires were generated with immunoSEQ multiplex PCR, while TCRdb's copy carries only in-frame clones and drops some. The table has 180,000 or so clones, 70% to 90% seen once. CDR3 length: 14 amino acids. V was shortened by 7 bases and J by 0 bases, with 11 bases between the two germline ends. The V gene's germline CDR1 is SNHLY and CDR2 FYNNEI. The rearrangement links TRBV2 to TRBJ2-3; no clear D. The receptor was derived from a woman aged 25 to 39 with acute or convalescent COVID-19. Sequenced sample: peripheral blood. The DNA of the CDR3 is TGTGCCAGCAACGATTACTCTAGCACAGATACGCAGTATTTT. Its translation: CASNDYSSTDTQYF.